This TCR beta chain was sequenced for a study of blood T cell repertoires in COVID-19. The assay was immunoSEQ multiplex PCR, and TCRdb's table has in-frame clones only and misses some. This repertoire shows roughly 190,000 clones, around four fifths found once; its top ten account for roughly 14%. Sequences were obtained from peripheral blood. This receptor was taken from a young man with active or convalescent COVID-19.

CDR3 amino acids: CASSLPAIGGSARSGANVLTF. In DNA form, the CDR3 reads TGTGCCAGCAGCTTACCCGCTATCGGGGGTAGTGCTAGATCTGGGGCCAACGTCCTGACTTTC. The rearrangement links TRBV7-6 to TRBJ2-6, with D maybe TRBD2 (6 bases). Germline V lookup: CDR1 SGHVS, CDR2 FNYEAQ. V was trimmed by 2 bases and J by 1 base, leaving 24 bases between them. The CDR3 contains 21 residues.